One sample yielded the 12 T cell receptor beta chains listed below, sequenced in a study of T cells after posttransplantation cyclophosphamide. The assay was immunoSEQ multiplex PCR, and TCRdb's table has in-frame clones only and misses some. This table holds roughly 20,000 clones, 89% found once. Methotrexate plus calcineurin inhibitor accompanied controls' myeloablative marrow transplants; sampling was 1 year later. Sequencing used PBMCs, obtained after an allogeneic stem cell transplant with a calcineurin inhibitor and methotrexate. These receptors all stem from a female patient in her fifties or sixties who received an allogeneic stem cell transplant from an unrelated donor, was CMV-positive, and had chronic GVHD only. Some T cells may have originated in the graft donor.

This CDR3 is CASSLRPSYNEQFF. DNA for the CDR3: TGTGCCAGCAGCTTAAGGCCGTCCTACAATGAGCAGTTCTTC. This rearrangement joins TRBV7-3 to TRBJ2-1, with D unclear. V was pared by 1 base and J by 1 base, with 5 bases between. The CDR3 sequence is 14 residues long. Germline loops: CDR1 SGHTA, CDR2 FQGTGA.

This clone showed up just once. The rearrangement links TRBV5-1 to TRBJ2-1, with a weak D call TRBD2 (5 bases). V shed 0 bases and J shed 3 bases, with 7 bases lying between them. There are 14 residues in the CDR3. The germline gives CDR1 SGHRS, CDR2 YFSETQ. CDR3 DNA: TGCGCCAGCAGCTTGGCGGGGAACTACAATGAGCAGTTCTTC. Translated: CASSLAGNYNEQFF.

The rearrangement uses TRBV6-1 and TRBJ2-7, with TRBD1 as a possible D gene (6 bases). Germline CDR1 is MNHNS and CDR2 is SASEGT. This CDR3 comprises 14 residues. Trimming stripped 5 bases from V and 1 base from J, with 12 bases between. The chain's CDR3 is CASSSSDSSYEQYF. CDR3 DNA sequence: TGTGCCAGCAGTTCCTCGGACAGTTCCTACGAGCAGTACTTC.

The V call is TRBV19, the J call TRBJ2-2; 8 bases match TRBD1. CDR1 LNHDA and CDR2 SQIVND come from the germline V gene (reference sequence). The junction had 5 bases not matched to a gene; V was cut back by 6 bases and J by 2 bases. This CDR3 is built from 15 residues. DNA for the CDR3: TGTGCCAGTAGCGGACAGGGTTTCAACACCGGGGAGCTGTTTTTT. Protein: CASSGQGFNTGELFF.

The rearrangement links TRBV18 to TRBJ1-5; no firm D call. The CDR3 totals 13 residues. Germline assignment: CDR1 KGHSH and CDR2 LQKENI. V lost 6 bases and J 3 bases, leaving 9 bases between the germline ends. This chain's CDR3 is CASSQSDNQPQHF. In DNA, the CDR3 is TGTGCCAGCTCTCAATCAGACAATCAGCCCCAGCATTTT.

In DNA, the CDR3 is TGTGCCAGCAGCTTGCGGGCGGGAGGGCCCTACGAGCAGTACTTC. Its protein product is CASSLRAGGPYEQYF. The J gene is TRBJ2-7, the V gene TRBV5-6, with 9 nucleotides matching TRBD2. The length of the CDR3 is 15 residues. V was clipped by 1 base and J by 2 bases; unmatched bases: 4. CDR1 SGHDT and CDR2 YYEEEE come from the germline V gene.

Regarding this clone: An end of the junction differs from the germline gene, which may be a read error. CDR3 DNA: TGTGCTAGCAGCCCTCAGGTCACACCCCCAGCCAAAAACATTCAGTACTTC. It encodes CASSPQVTPPAKNIQYF. The genes are TRBV7-7 and TRBJ2-4; D remains unclear. Germline values: CDR1 SSHAT, CDR2 FNYEAQ (reference sequence). The CDR3 extends over 17 amino acids.

The chain has TRBV10-3 and TRBJ2-1; 7 nucleotides match TRBD1. Germline values: CDR1 ENHRY, CDR2 SYGVKD. V was pared by 6 bases and J by 12 bases, with 14 bases of the junction left unmatched. The CDR3 is made up of 14 amino acids. CDR3 coding DNA: TGTGCCATCAGGGCCGGGACAGCGAATATGGGGCAGTTCTTC. Protein product: CAIRAGTANMGQFF.

The chain combines TRBV10-3 with TRBJ2-7; D is unclear. The germline CDR1 and CDR2 sequences are ENHRY and SYGVKD. The CDR3 length is 11 residues. The V end lost 6 bases, the J end lost 7 bases, and 10 bases lay between the germline ends. The CDR3 region is CAIRDSREQYF. DNA for the CDR3: TGTGCCATCAGAGACTCGCGGGAGCAGTACTTC.

The J gene is TRBJ2-1, the V gene TRBV13; possible D gene TRBD2, 5 bases. The CDR3 covers 13 residues. Trimming shortened V by 6 bases and J by 9 bases, and 15 bases separated the two germline ends. The V gene's germline CDR1 is PRHDT and CDR2 FYEKMQ (reference sequence). The CDR3 DNA follows: TGTGCCAGCAGGTTATTTACTAGGAGTGAGCAGTTCTTC. Translated, it gives CASRLFTRSEQFF.

This clone was observed once. Written as DNA, the CDR3 is TGTGCCAGCAGCTTAATGGGGAGTTATGGGGCCAACGTCCTGACTTTC. Protein product: CASSLMGSYGANVLTF. The V gene is TRBV7-3, the J gene TRBJ2-6, with D possibly TRBD2 on 5 matching bases. This CDR3 has 16 amino acids. CDR1 and CDR2 (germline): SGHTA, FQGTGA. Between the trimmed V and J ends, which lost 1 base and 3 bases, there was a span of 10 bases.

This clone has a single count. V usage is TRBV2 and J usage is TRBJ2-5; 8 bases align to TRBD1. The J call may not be correct, given that the DNA end is closer to TRBJ2-7. The CDR3 length is 14 residues. Germline CDR1 and CDR2: SNHLY and FYNNEI. CDR3 sequence reads: CASREPGQAYEQYF. Here the CDR3 DNA reads TGTGCCAGCAGAGAACCGGGACAGGCTTACGAGCAGTACTTC.